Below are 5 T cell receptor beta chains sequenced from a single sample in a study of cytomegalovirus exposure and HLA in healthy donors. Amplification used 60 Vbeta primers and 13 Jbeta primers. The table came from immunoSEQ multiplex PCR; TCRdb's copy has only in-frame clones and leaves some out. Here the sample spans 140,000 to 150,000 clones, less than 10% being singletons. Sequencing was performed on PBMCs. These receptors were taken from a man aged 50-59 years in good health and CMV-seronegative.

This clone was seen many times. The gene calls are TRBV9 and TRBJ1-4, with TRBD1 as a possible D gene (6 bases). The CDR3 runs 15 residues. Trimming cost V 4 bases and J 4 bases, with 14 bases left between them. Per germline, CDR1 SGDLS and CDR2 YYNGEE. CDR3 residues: CASSPRQAGNEKLFF. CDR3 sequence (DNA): TGTGCCAGCAGCCCTCGACAGGCTGGTAATGAAAAACTGTTTTTT.

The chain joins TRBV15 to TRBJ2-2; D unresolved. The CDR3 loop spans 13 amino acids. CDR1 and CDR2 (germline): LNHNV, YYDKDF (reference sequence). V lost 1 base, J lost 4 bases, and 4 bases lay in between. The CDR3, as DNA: TGTGCCACCAGCAGAGGTAGCACCGGGGAGCTGTTTTTT. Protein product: CATSRGSTGELFF.

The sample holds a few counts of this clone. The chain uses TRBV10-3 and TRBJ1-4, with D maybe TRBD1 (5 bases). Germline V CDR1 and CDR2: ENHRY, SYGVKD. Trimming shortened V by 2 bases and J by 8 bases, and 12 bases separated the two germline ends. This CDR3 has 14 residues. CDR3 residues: CAISERQGGEKLFF. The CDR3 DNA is TGTGCCATCAGTGAGAGGCAGGGTGGCGAAAAACTGTTTTTT.

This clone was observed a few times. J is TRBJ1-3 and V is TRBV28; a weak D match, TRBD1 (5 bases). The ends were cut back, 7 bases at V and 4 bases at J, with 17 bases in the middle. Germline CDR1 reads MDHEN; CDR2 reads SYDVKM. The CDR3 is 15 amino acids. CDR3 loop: CASTFEGESGNTIYF. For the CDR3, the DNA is TGTGCCAGCACCTTCGAAGGGGAATCAGGAAACACCATATATTTT.

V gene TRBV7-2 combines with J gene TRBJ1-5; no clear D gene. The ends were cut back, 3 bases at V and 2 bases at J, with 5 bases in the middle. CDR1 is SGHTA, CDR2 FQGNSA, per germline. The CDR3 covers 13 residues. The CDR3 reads CASSFQGNQPQHF. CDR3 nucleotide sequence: TGTGCCAGCAGCTTTCAGGGCAATCAGCCCCAGCATTTT.